This T cell receptor (beta chain) was sequenced during a study of T cells in localized non-small cell lung cancer (dated by TCRdb to 2019 to 2021). A note on the overall study: Comparing tumors with uninvolved tumor-adjacent lungs, the study looked at the T cell repertoires of a few hundred patients with early-stage NSCLC. The cohort consisted of approximately 240 treatment-naive NSCLC patients whose localized lung tumors had been resected. The mean age of the NSCLC patients was about 64 years, with about 120 men and nearly 110 women.

What the study reported, not specific to this receptor: Because multi-region sequencing of the tumors was not done, intratumor heterogeneity could not be ruled out. Longer overall survival was associated with higher blood T cell density, whereas shorter survival was associated with higher adjacent-lung clonality. Uninvolved tumor-adjacent lung showed the highest T cell clonality, higher than tumor, which suggests more focused antigenic responses in the uninvolved tumor-adjacent lung. Of the top 100 tumor clones, a median of roughly 53 were detected in paired uninvolved adjacent lung; around 30 were also among that lung's top 100. Because of the exploratory design, TCR variables were selected using unadjusted p-values without false-discovery rate correction.

TCR beta CDR3 regions were sequenced from DNA using the immunoSEQ Assay. On the study's bioinformatics: T cell density was computed as TCR beta template counts normalized to usable DNA estimated by amplifying housekeeping genes. Using the preseqR package, richness was estimated by extrapolating to 120,000 templates for tissue samples and 400,000 templates for PBMC samples. Clonality was taken to be one minus Pielou's evenness. To identify tissue-enriched TCRs, differential abundance testing was run on productive amino-acid clonotypes with a minimum total count of 5 and an alpha of 0.1. The Jaccard Index and the Morisita Overlap Index were used to measure repertoire overlap between compartments. GLIPH grouped TCR beta CDR3s together with public tetramer-defined viral CDR3s, and a viral motif had to include at least three viral sequences and show V-gene enrichment. This is the immuneACCESS table as TCRdb keeps it, with only in-frame sequences that have V and J called. A part of the clones is gone; compared with another copy, unresolved V genes explain less than half, and the rest is unexplained. The DNA gave D and trimming, while V, J and clone size come from that table. In all, the sample holds about 2,200 clones, and 25% to 35% of those were seen once. The top ten hold around 14% of the sample.

As a fraction of the sample, this clone is medium-sized (0.01 to 0.1%). The specificity of this receptor is unknown. Base qualities were left out, and no much larger clone turns up one base away. From a lookup of the germline V gene, CDR1 and CDR2 are SGHNT and YENEEA. At the junction V is shortened by 5 bases and J by 2 bases; bases outside the gene matches: 9. The CDR3 spans 15 residues, from the cysteine through the phenylalanine. The only DNA kept is the CDR3, 45 bases in frame from the first base. At diagnosis, peripheral blood, uninvolved tumor-adjacent lung and tumor were collected and stored as a combination of fresh-frozen and FFPE material.

Recombination linked TRBV11-3 to TRBJ2-7, with 7 bases aligning to TRBD1. The sequenced sample was lung tumor tissue, obtained before any cancer treatment. The sequence derives from a male donor aged 60 or over with stage III squamous cell lung carcinoma. This receptor carries the CDR3 CASSPAGTAAYEQYF. The bases read TGTGCCAGCAGCCCAGCCGGGACAGCCGCCTACGAGCAGTACTTC.